This TCR beta chain was captured in a study of blood T cells in healthy people across ages. Then a second PCR, running roughly 7 to 11 cycles, was carried out with a sample-barcoded 5' primer and a J-beta primer mix. TCRdb reprocessed the 5' RACE reads via MiXCR and lists one record per CDR3 protein. The table lists more than 800,000 distinct CDR3 sequences, less than 50% of them singletons. The CDR3 is made up of 16 amino acids. Trimming pared 2 bases from V and 5 bases from J, leaving 16 bases between. The germline CDR1 and CDR2 sequences are SGHRS and YFSETQ. This clonotype originated in a woman aged 60-75 years in good health. The sequenced sample was blood. V usage is TRBV5-1 and J usage is TRBJ1-4, with a tentative D call TRBD1 (6 bases). CDR3 protein: CASSFGDRGRNEKLFF. The CDR3 DNA sequence: TGCGCCAGCAGCTTTGGGGATCGGGGGCGAAATGAAAAACTGTTTTTT. Based on the CDR3 plus reference TRBV5-1 and TRBJ1-4, the full variable domain is KAGVTQTPRYLIKTRGQQVTLSCSPISGHRSVSWYQQTPGQGLQFLFEYFSETQRNKGNFPGRFSGRQFSNSRSEMNVSTLELGDSALYLCASSFGDRGRNEKLFFGSGTQLSVL.